This T cell receptor beta chain was identified in a study of T cells in Graves' hyperthyroidism and ophthalmopathy. Germline assignment: CDR1 ENHRY and CDR2 SYGVKD. The CDR3 covers 16 residues. Trimming removed 2 bases from V and 1 base from J; junction bases left unmatched: 7. Amplified TCR beta CDR3 regions came from RNA transcripts. An initial round of RT-PCR targeting the TCR CDR3 relied on the HTBI primer set. TCRdb re-called the multiplex PCR reads through MiXCR, storing one row per CDR3 protein. The sample yields approximately 740,000 distinct CDR3 sequences, approximately 14% seen once. This clonotype was recorded a few times.

Sequencing used blood. This clonotype was sampled from a young woman with Graves' hyperthyroidism. J is TRBJ1-1 and V is TRBV10-3, with TRBD1 matching 7 bases. The CDR3 nucleotides are TGTGCCATCAGTGAGCGTACAGGGGCAGGGAACACTGAAGCTTTCTTT. Translating gives CAISERTGAGNTEAFF.